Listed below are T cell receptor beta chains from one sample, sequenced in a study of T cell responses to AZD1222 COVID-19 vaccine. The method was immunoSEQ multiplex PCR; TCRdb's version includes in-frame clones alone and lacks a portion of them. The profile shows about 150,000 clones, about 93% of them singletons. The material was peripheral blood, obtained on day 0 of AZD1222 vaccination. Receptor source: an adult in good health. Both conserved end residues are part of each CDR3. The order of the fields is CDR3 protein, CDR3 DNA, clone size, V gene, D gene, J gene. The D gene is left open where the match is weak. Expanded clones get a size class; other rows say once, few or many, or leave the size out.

CATRAGAGTGELFF | TGTGCCACACGAGCGGGAGCGGGGACCGGGGAGCTGTTTTTT | NA | TRBV19 | TRBD2 | TRBJ2-2
CASSLGTPQPQHF | TGTGCCAGCAGTTTAGGGACACCGCAGCCCCAGCATTTT | NA | TRBV28 | NA | TRBJ1-5
CSVDPGGNQPQHF | TGCAGCGTTGATCCAGGGGGAAATCAGCCCCAGCATTTT | NA | TRBV29-1 | TRBD1 | TRBJ1-5
CASSSWGSPLHF | TGTGCCAGCAGCTCATGGGGTTCACCCCTCCACTTT | NA | TRBV5-5 | NA | TRBJ1-6
CASSTGSSHNSPLHF | TGTGCCAGTTCTACAGGATCCAGCCATAATTCACCCCTCCACTTT | NA | TRBV19 | NA | TRBJ1-6
CASSYSGGTDTQYF | TGTGCCAGCAGTTACTCGGGGGGAACAGATACGCAGTATTTT | NA | TRBV6-6 | NA | TRBJ2-3
CASSPPRQGRDTEAFF | TGTGCCAGCAGTCCCCCCCGACAGGGACGCGACACTGAAGCTTTCTTT | once | TRBV28 | TRBD1 | TRBJ1-1
CASSLARGYEQYF | TGTGCCAGCAGCTTGGCCCGGGGCTACGAGCAGTACTTC | NA | TRBV5-4 | NA | TRBJ2-7
CAWNIQGTNYGYTF | TGTGCCTGGAACATACAGGGGACTAACTATGGCTACACCTTC | NA | TRBV30 | TRBD1 | TRBJ1-2
CASSILGADTQYF | TGTGCCAGTAGCATCTTGGGGGCTGATACGCAGTATTTT | NA | TRBV19 | NA | TRBJ2-3